This T cell receptor beta chain derives from a study of shared clonotypes between healthy human individuals. Trimming left V 0 bases short and J 0 bases short, with 10 bases between. The CDR3 covers 15 residues. CDR1 is SGHRS, CDR2 YFSETQ, per germline. Recent acute infections and vaccinations were absent in the healthy HIV-negative adult donors. Worth noting for this clone: No antigen is known for it. The sample holds other DNA sequences that translate to the same CDR3.

Overall study results and limits: Clonotype sharing among donors, it was expected, would be affected by sequencing depth.

In replicate PCRs of sorted subsets, roughly 210 ng DNA, tens of thousands of T cell genomes, was used. The authors' processing: Junction-only sequences without quality scores were provided by ImmunoSEQ, so filtering was different. Measured with immunoSEQ multiplex PCR; TCRdb has only the in-frame clones, and not every one. That table is the source of V, J and clone size, and D and trimming were worked out from the DNA. The table has about 2.4 million clones, approximately 93% seen once; the top ten hold around 0.4%. V is TRBV5-1 and J is TRBJ2-7; no reliable D call. The TCR originated in a man aged 18 to 29 in good health. Some clones in this sample may be carry-over from other donors' samples. Material for sequencing was naive CD4+ T cells from PBMCs. Described subset: CD45RA+ positively selected. CDR3 region: CASSLGAQSSYEQYF. CDR3 nucleotides: TGCGCCAGCAGCTTGGGCGCCCAGAGCTCCTACGAGCAGTACTTC.